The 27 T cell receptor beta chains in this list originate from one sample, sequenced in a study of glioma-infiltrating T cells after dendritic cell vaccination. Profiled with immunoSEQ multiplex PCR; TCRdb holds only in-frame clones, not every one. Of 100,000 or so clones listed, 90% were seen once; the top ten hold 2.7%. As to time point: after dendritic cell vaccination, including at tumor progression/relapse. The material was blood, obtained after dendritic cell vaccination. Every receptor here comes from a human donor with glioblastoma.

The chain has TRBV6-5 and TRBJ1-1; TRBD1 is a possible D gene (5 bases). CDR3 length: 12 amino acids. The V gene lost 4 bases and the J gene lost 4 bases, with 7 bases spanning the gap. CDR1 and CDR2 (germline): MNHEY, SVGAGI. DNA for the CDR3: TGTGCCAGCAGTTCAGGGTTCACTGAAGCTTTCTTT. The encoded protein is CASSSGFTEAFF.

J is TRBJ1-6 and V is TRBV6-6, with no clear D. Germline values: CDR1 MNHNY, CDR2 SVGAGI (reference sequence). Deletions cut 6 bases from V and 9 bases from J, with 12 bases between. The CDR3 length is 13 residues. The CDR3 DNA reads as TGTGCCAGCAGCCCCCCTGAGGGTTCACCCCTCCACTTT. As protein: CASSPPEGSPLHF.

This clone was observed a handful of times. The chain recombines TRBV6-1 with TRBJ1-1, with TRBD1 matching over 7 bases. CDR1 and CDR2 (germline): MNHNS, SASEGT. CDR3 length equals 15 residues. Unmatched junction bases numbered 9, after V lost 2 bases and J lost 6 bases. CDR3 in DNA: TGTGCCAGCAGTGAATTAACAGGGGCGGGCGCTGAAGCTTTCTTT. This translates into CASSELTGAGAEAFF.

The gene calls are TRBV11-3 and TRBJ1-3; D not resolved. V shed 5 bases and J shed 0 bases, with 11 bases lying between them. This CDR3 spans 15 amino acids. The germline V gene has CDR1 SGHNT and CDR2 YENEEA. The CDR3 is CASSPSKYSGNTIYF. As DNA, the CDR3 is TGTGCCAGCAGCCCTAGTAAATACTCTGGAAACACCATATATTTT.

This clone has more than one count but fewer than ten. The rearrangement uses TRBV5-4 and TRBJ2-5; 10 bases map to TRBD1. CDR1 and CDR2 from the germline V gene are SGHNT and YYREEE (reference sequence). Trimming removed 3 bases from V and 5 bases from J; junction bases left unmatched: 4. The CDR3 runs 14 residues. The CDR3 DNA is TGTGCCAGCAGCTCCCGGGACAGGGGTGAGACCCAGTACTTC. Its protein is CASSSRDRGETQYF.

CDR3 sequence reads: CASAGYWPSTDTQYF. In nucleotides, the CDR3 is TGTGCCAGCGCGGGATACTGGCCTAGCACAGATACGCAGTATTTT. The chain employs TRBV19 and TRBJ2-3, with D maybe TRBD2 (6 bases). This CDR3 is built from 15 residues. Trimming removed 9 bases from V and 0 bases from J, with 16 bases in between. Per the germline V gene, CDR1 is LNHDA and CDR2 is SQIVND (reference sequence). The whole variable domain, remainder taken from reference TRBV19 and TRBJ2-3, is DGGITQSPKYLFRKEGQNVTLSCEQNLNHDAMYWYRQDPGQGLRLIYYSQIVNDFQKGDIAEGYSVSREKKESFPLTVTSAQKNPTAFYLCASAGYWPSTDTQYFGPGTRLTVL.

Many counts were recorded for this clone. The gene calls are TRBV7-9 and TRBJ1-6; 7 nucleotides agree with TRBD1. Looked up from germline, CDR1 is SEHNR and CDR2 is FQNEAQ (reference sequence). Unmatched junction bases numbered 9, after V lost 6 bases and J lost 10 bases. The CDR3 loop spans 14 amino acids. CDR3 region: CASSQGGRWSPLHF. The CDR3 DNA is TGTGCCAGCAGTCAAGGGGGCCGGTGGTCACCCCTCCACTTT. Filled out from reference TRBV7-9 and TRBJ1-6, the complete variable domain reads DTGVSQNPRHKITKRGQNVTFRCDPISEHNRLYWYRQTLGQGPEFLTYFQNEAQLEKSRLLSDRFSAERPKGSFSTLEIQRTEQGDSAMYLCASSQGGRWSPLHFGNGTRLTVT.

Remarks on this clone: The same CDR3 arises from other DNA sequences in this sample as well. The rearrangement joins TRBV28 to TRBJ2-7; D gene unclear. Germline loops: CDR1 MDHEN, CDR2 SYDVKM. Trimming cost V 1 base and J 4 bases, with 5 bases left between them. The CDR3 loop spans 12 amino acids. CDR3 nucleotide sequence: TGTGCCAGCAGTTTATCAGGTTACGAGCAGTACTTC. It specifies CASSLSGYEQYF.

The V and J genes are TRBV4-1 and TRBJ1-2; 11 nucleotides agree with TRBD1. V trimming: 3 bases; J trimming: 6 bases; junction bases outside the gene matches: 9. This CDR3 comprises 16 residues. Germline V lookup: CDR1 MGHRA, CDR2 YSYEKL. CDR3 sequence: CASSHLGRDRGDGYTF. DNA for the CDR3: TGCGCCAGCAGCCACCTCGGCCGGGACAGGGGGGATGGCTACACCTTC.

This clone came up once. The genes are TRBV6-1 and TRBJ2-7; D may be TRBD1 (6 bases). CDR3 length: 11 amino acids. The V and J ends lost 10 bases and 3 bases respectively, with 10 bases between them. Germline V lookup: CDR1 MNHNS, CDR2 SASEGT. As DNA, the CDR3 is TGTGCCACTTACAGGGTCTACGAGCAGTACTTC. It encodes CATYRVYEQYF.

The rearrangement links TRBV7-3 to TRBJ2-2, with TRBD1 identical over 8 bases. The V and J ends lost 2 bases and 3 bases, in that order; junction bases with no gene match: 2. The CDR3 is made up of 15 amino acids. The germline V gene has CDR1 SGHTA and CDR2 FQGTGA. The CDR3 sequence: CASSLDRGYTGELFF. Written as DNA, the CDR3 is TGTGCCAGCAGCTTAGACAGGGGCTACACCGGGGAGCTGTTTTTT.

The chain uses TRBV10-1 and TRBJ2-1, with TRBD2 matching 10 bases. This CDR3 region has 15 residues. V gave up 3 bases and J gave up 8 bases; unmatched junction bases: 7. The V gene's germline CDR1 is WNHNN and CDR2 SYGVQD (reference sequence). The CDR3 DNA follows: TGCGCCAGCAGTGATGGGACTAGCGTAGTCGATGAGCAGTTCTTC. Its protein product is CASSDGTSVVDEQFF.

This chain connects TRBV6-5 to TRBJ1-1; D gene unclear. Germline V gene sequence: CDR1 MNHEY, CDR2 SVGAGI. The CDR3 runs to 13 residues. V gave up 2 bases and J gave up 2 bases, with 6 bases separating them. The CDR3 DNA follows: TGTGCCAGCAGTTACGGCCATAACACTGAAGCTTTCTTT. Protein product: CASSYGHNTEAFF.

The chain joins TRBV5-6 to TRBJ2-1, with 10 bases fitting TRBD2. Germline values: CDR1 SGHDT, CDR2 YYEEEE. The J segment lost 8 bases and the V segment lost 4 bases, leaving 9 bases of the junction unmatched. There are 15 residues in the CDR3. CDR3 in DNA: TGTGCCAGCAGCCTTGCTAGCGGGGGTGGCGATGAGCAGTTCTTC. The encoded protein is CASSLASGGGDEQFF.

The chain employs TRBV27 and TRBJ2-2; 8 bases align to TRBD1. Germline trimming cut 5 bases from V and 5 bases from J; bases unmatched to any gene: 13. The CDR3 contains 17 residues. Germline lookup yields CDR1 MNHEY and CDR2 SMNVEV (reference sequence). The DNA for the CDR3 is TGTGCCAGCAGTATCCAACAGGGGGGAGTGAGGACCGGGGAGCTGTTTTTT. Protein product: CASSIQQGGVRTGELFF.

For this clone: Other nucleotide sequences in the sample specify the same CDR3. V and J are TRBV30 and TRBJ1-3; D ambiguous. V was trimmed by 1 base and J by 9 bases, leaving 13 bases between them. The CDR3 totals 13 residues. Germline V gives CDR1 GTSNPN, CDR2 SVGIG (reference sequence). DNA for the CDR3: TGTGCCTGGAGTGCCAAGCCGCGGGGCACCATATATTTT. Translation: CAWSAKPRGTIYF.

The CDR3 sequence is CASRQGGDTQYF. The CDR3 region has the DNA TGTGCCAGCAGGCAGGGAGGGGATACGCAGTATTTT. The chain employs TRBV2 and TRBJ2-3; 7 positions agree with TRBD2. Germline lookup yields CDR1 SNHLY and CDR2 FYNNEI. The CDR3 runs 12 residues. The trim removed 6 bases at V and 6 bases at J, leaving 3 bases unmatched.

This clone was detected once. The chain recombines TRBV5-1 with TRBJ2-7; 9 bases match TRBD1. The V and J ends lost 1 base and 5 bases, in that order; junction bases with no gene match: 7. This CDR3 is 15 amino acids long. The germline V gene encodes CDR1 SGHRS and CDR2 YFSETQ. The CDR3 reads CASSLTGTGSHEQYF. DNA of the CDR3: TGCGCCAGCAGCTTGACAGGGACAGGGTCCCACGAGCAGTACTTC. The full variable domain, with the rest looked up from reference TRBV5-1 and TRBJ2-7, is KAGVTQTPRYLIKTRGQQVTLSCSPISGHRSVSWYQQTPGQGLQFLFEYFSETQRNKGNFPGRFSGRQFSNSRSEMNVSTLELGDSALYLCASSLTGTGSHEQYFGPGTRLTVT.

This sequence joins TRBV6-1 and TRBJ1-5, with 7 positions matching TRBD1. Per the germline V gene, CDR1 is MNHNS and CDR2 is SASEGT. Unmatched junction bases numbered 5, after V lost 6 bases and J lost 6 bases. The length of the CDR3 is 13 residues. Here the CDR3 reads CASSPTGIQPQHF. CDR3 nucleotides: TGTGCCAGCAGCCCGACAGGGATTCAGCCCCAGCATTTT.

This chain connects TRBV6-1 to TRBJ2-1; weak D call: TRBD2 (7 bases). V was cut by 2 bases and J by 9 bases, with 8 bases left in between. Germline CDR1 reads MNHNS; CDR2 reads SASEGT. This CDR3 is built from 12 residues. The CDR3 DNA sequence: TGTGCCAGCAGTGAAAGGGGGGGTGAGCAGTTCTTC. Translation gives CASSERGGEQFF.

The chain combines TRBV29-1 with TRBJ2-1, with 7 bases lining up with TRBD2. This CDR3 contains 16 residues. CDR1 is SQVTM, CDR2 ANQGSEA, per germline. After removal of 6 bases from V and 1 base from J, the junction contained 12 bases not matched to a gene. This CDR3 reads CSVPTLGRASYNEQFF. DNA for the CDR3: TGCAGCGTCCCCACCCTGGGGAGGGCGTCCTACAATGAGCAGTTCTTC.

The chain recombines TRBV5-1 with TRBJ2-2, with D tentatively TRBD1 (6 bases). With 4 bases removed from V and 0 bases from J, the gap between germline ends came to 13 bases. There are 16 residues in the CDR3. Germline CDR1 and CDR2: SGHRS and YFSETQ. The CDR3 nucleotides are TGCGCCAGCAGCAATACAGGGCTTGCGAACACCGGGGAGCTGTTTTTT. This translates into CASSNTGLANTGELFF. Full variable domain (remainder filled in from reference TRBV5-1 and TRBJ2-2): KAGVTQTPRYLIKTRGQQVTLSCSPISGHRSVSWYQQTPGQGLQFLFEYFSETQRNKGNFPGRFSGRQFSNSRSEMNVSTLELGDSALYLCASSNTGLANTGELFFGEGSRLTVL.

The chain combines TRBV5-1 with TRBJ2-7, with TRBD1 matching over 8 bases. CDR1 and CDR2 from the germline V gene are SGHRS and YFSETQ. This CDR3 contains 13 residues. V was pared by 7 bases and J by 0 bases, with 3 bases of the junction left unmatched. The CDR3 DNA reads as TGCGCCAGCGCGACAGGGGCCTCCTACGAGCAGTACTTC. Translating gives CASATGASYEQYF.

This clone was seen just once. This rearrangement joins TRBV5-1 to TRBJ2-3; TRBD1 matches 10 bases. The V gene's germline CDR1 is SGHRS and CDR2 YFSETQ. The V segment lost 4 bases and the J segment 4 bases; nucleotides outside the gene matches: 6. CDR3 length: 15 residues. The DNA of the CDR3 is TGCGCCAGCAGCCTGGGGACAGGGGTTGCAGATACGCAGTATTTT. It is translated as CASSLGTGVADTQYF.

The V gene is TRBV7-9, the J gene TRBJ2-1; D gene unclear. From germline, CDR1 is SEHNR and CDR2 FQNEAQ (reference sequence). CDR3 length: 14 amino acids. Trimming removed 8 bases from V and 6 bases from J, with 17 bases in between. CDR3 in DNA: TGTGCCAGCGCGTTTAGCAGCCCGGGCAATGAGCAGTTCTTC. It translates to CASAFSSPGNEQFF.

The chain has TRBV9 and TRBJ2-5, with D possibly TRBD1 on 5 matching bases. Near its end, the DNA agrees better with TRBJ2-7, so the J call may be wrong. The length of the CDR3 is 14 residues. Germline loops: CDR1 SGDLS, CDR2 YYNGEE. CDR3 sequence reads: CASSVDRTHYEQYF. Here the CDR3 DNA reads TGTGCCAGCAGCGTAGACAGGACCCACTACGAGCAGTACTTC.

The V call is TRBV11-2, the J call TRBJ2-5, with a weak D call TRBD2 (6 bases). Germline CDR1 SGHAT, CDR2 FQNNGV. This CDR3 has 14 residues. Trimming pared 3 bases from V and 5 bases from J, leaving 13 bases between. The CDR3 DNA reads TGTGCCAGCAGCTTTGTTCGGGGGAGGGAGACCCAGTACTTC. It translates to CASSFVRGRETQYF.